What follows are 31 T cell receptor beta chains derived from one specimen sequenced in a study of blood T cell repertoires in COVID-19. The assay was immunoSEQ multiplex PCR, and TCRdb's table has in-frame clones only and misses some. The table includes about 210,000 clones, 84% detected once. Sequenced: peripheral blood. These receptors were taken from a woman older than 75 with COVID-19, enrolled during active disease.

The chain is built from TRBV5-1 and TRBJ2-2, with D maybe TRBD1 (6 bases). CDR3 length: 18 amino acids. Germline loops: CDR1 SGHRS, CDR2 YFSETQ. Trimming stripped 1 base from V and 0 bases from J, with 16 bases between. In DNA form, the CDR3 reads TGCGCCAGCAGCTTGTTTCTTCTGGCAGGGGCGAACACCGGGGAGCTGTTTTTT. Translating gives CASSLFLLAGANTGELFF.

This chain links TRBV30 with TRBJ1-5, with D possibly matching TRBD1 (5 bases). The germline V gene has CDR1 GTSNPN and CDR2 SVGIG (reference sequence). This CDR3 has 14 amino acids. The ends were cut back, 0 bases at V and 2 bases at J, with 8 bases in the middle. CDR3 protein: CAWSVRGGNQPQHF. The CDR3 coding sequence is TGTGCCTGGAGTGTAAGGGGCGGCAATCAGCCCCAGCATTTT. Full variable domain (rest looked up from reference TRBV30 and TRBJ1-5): SQTIHQWPATLVQPVGSPLSLECTVEGTSNPNLYWYRQAAGRGLQLLFYSVGIGQISSEVPQNLSASRPQDRQFILSSKKLLLSDSGFYLCAWSVRGGNQPQHFGDGTRLSIL.

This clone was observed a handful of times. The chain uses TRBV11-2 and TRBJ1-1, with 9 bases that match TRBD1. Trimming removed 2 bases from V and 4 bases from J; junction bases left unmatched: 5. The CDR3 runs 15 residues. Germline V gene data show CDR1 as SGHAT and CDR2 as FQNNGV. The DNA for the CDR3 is TGTGCCAGCAGCTTACGACAGGGGGGTGGCACTGAAGCTTTCTTT. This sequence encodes CASSLRQGGGTEAFF.

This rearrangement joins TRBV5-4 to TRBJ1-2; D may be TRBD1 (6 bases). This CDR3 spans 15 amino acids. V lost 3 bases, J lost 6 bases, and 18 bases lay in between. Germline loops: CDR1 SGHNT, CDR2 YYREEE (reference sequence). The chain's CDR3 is CASSSTVGGQDGYTF. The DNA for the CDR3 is TGTGCCAGCAGCTCCACGGTCGGGGGGCAGGATGGCTACACCTTC.

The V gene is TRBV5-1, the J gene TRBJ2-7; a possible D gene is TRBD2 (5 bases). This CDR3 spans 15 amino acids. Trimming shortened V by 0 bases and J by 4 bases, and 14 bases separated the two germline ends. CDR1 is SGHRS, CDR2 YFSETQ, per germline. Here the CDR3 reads CASSLETTGKYEQYF. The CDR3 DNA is TGCGCCAGCAGCTTGGAGACGACGGGAAAATACGAGCAGTACTTC.

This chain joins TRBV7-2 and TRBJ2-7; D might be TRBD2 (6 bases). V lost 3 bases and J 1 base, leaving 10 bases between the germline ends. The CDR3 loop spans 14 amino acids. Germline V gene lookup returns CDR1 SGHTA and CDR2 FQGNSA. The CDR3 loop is CASSFGGASYEQYF. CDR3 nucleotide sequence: TGTGCCAGCAGCTTCGGCGGGGCTTCCTACGAGCAGTACTTC.

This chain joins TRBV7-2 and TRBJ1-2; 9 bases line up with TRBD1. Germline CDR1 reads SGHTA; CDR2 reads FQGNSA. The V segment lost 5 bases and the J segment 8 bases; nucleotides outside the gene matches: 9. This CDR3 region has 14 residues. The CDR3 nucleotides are TGTGCCAGCAGCCCCTCCGGGACAGGGAGCGGCTACACCTTC. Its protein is CASSPSGTGSGYTF.

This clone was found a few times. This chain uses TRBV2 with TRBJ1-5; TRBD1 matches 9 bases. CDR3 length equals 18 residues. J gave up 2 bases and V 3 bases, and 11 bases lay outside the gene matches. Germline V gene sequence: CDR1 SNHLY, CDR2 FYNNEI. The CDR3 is CASSDHGTGLYGNQPQHF. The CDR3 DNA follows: TGTGCCAGCAGTGACCACGGGACAGGGTTGTATGGCAATCAGCCCCAGCATTTT.

CDR3 DNA sequence: TGTGCCAGTAGTCTCTCGGGACAGGGCATTCAGCCCCAGCATTTT. Translation: CASSLSGQGIQPQHF. The chain uses TRBV19 and TRBJ1-5; 9 bases are a match to TRBD1. There are 15 residues in the CDR3. With V trimmed by 5 bases and J by 6 bases, 8 bases remained unmatched. Germline V CDR1 and CDR2: LNHDA, SQIVND (reference sequence). The full variable domain, rest sourced from reference TRBV19 and TRBJ1-5, is DGGITQSPKYLFRKEGQNVTLSCEQNLNHDAMYWYRQDPGQGLRLIYYSQIVNDFQKGDIAEGYSVSREKKESFPLTVTSAQKNPTAFYLCASSLSGQGIQPQHFGDGTRLSIL.

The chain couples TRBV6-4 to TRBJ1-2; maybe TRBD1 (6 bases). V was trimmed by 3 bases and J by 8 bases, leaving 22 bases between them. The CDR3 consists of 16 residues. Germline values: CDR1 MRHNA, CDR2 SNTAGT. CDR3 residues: CASSEFRQVGARGYTF. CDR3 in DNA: TGTGCCAGCAGTGAATTCCGACAGGTGGGGGCGCGAGGCTACACCTTC.

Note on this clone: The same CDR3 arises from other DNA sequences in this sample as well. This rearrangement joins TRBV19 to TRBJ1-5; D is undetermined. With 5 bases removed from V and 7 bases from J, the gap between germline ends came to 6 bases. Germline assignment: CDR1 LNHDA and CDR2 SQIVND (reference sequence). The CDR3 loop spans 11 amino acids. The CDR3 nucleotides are TGTGCCAGTAGTTCGGGACAGCCCCAGCATTTT. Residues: CASSSGQPQHF.

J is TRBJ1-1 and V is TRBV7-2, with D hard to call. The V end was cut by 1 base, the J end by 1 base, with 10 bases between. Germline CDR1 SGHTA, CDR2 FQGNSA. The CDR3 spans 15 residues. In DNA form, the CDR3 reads TGTGCCAGCAGCTTAGATGGGAGAACGAACACTGAAGCTTTCTTT. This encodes CASSLDGRTNTEAFF.

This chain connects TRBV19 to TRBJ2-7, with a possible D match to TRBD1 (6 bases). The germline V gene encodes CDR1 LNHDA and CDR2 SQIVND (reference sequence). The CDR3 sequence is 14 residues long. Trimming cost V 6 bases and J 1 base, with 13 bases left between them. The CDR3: CASRRQVGSYEQYF. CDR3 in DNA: TGTGCCAGTAGGAGACAGGTCGGTTCCTACGAGCAGTACTTC. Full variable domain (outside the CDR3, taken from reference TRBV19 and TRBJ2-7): DGGITQSPKYLFRKEGQNVTLSCEQNLNHDAMYWYRQDPGQGLRLIYYSQIVNDFQKGDIAEGYSVSREKKESFPLTVTSAQKNPTAFYLCASRRQVGSYEQYFGPGTRLTVT.

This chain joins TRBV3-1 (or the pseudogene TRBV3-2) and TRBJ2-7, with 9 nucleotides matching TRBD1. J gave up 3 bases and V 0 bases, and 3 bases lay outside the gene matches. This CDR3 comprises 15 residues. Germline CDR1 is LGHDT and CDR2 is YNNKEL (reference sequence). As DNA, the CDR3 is TGTGCCAGCAGCCAAGACGGGACAGGGTACTACGAGCAGTACGTC. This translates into CASSQDGTGYYEQYV.

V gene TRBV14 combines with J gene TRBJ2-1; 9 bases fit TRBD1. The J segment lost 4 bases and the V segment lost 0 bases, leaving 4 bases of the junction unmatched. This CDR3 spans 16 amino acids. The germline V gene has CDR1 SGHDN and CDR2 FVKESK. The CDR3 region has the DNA TGTGCCAGCAGCCAAGATCAGGGGACAGGGTACAATGAGCAGTTCTTC. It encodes CASSQDQGTGYNEQFF.

The CDR3 region is CASSFQIVQGEHGYTF. DNA of the CDR3: TGTGCCAGCAGCTTCCAGATCGTTCAGGGGGAGCATGGCTACACCTTC. This sequence joins TRBV7-9 and TRBJ1-2; 7 bases agree with TRBD1. The CDR3 is 16 residues long. The trim removed 3 bases at V and 6 bases at J, leaving 13 bases unmatched. Germline CDR1 SEHNR, CDR2 FQNEAQ (reference sequence).

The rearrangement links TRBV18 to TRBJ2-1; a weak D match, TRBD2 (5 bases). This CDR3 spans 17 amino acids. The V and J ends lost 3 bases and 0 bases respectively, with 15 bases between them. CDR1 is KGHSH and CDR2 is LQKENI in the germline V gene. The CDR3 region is CASSPGVGSSSYNEQFF. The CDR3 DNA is TGTGCCAGCTCACCCGGAGTGGGGAGTAGCTCCTACAATGAGCAGTTCTTC.

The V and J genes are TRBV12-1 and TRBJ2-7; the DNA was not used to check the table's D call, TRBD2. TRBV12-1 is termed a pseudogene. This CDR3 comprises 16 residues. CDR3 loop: CASSLRLAGGHLDQYF. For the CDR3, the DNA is TGTGCCAGCAGCTTACGACTAGCGGGGGGGCACTTGGACCAGTACTTC.

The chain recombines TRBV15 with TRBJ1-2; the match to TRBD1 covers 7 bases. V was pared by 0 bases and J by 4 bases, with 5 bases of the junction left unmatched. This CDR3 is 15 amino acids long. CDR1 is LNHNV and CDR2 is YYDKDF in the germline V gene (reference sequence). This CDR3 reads CATSREGQTIYGYTF. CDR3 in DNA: TGTGCCACCAGCAGAGAGGGACAGACTATCTATGGCTACACCTTC.

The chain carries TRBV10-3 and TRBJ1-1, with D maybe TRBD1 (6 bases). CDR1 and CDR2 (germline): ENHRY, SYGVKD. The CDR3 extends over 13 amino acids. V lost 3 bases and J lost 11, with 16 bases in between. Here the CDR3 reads CAISDADSRSAFF. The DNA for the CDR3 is TGTGCCATCAGTGACGCGGACAGCCGATCGGCTTTCTTT.

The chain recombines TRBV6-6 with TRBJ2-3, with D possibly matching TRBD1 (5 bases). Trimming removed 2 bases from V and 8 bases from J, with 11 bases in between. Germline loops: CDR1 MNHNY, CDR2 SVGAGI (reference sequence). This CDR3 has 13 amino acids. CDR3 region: CASSYGGQGTQYF. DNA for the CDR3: TGTGCCAGCAGTTACGGTGGGCAGGGTACGCAGTATTTT.

The CDR3 region has the DNA TGTGCCAGCTCACCCCCGACTAGCGGGGGCCGAGGGGATGAGCAGTTCTTC. This sequence encodes CASSPPTSGGRGDEQFF. The chain links TRBV18 to TRBJ2-1; 12 bases agree with TRBD2. V was clipped by 3 bases and J by 8 bases; unmatched bases: 11. There are 17 residues in the CDR3. Germline-derived CDR1 and CDR2 are KGHSH and LQKENI.

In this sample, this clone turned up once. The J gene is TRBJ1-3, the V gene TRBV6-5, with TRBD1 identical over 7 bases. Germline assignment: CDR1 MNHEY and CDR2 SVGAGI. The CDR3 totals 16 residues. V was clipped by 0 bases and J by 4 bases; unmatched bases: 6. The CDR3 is CASSYSKTGRGNTIYF. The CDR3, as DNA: TGTGCCAGCAGTTACTCGAAGACAGGGAGGGGAAACACCATATATTTT.

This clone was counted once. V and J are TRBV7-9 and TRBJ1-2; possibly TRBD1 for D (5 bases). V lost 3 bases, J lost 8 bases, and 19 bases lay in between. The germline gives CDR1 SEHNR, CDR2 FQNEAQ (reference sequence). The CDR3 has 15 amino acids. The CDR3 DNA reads TGTGCCAGCAGCTTGGGTAAAGAGGCAGGGATCGGCTACACCTTC. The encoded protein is CASSLGKEAGIGYTF. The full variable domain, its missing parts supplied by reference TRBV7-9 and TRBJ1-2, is DTGVSQNPRHKITKRGQNVTFRCDPISEHNRLYWYRQTLGQGPEFLTYFQNEAQLEKSRLLSDRFSAERPKGSFSTLEIQRTEQGDSAMYLCASSLGKEAGIGYTFGSGTRLTVV.

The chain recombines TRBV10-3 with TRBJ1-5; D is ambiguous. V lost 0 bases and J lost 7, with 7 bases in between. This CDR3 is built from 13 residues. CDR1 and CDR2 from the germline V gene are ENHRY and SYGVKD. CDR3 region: CAISESSWQPQHF. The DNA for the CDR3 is TGTGCCATCAGTGAGTCGAGTTGGCAGCCCCAGCATTTT.

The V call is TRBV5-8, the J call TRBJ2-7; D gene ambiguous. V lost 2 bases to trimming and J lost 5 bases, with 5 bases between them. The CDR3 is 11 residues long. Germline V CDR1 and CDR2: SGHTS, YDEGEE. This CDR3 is CASSFFDEQYF. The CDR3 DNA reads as TGTGCCAGCAGCTTCTTCGACGAGCAGTACTTC.

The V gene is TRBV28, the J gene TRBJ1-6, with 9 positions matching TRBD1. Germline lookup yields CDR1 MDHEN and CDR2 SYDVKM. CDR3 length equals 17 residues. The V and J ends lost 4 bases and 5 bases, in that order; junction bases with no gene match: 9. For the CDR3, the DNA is TGTGCCAGCAGTTCCCTTCCGGGACAGGGTGATAATTCACCCCTCCACTTT. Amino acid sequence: CASSSLPGQGDNSPLHF.

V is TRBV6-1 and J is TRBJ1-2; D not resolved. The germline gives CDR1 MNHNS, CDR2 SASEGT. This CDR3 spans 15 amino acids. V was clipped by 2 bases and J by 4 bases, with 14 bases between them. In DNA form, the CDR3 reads TGTGCCAGCAGTGAACCGATTAAAGCCCTCTATGGCTACACCTTC. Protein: CASSEPIKALYGYTF.

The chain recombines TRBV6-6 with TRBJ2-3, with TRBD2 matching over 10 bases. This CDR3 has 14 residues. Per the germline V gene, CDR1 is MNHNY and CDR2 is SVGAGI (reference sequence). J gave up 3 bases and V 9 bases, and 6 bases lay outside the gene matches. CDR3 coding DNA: TGTGCCAGTAGCGGGGGGCTGACGACAGATACGCAGTATTTT. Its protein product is CASSGGLTTDTQYF.

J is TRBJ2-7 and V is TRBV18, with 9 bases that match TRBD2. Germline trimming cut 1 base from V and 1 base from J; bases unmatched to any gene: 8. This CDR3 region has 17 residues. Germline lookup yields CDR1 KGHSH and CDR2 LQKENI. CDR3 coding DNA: TGTGCCAGCTCACCACTAGCTAGCGGGGTCTTATCCTACGAGCAGTACTTC. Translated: CASSPLASGVLSYEQYF.

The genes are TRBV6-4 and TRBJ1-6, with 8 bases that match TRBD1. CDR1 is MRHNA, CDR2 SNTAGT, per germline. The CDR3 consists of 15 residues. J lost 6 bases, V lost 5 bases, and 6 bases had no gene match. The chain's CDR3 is CASSQIGQGNSPLHF. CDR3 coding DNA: TGTGCCAGCAGTCAAATTGGACAGGGTAATTCACCCCTCCACTTT.